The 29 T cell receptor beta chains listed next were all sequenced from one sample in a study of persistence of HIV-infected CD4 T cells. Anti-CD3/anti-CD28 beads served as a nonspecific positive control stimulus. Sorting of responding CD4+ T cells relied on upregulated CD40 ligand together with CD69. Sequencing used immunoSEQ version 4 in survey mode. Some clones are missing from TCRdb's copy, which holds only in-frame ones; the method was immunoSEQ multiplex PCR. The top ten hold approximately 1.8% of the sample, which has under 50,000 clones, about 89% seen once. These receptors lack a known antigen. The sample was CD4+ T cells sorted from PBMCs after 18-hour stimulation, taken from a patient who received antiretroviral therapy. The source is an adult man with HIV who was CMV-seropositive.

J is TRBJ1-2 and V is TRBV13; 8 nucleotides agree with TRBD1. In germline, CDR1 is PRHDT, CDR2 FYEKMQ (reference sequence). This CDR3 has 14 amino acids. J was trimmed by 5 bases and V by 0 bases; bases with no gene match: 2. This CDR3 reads CASSLGGQGYGYTF. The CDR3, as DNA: TGTGCCAGCAGCTTAGGAGGACAGGGTTATGGCTACACCTTC.

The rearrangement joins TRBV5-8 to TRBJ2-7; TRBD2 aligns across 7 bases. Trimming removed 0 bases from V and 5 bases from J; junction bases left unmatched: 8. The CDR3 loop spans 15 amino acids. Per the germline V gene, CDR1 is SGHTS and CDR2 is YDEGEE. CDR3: CASSLAGLRADEQYF. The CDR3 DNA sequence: TGTGCCAGCAGCTTGGCGGGACTACGTGCCGACGAGCAGTACTTC.

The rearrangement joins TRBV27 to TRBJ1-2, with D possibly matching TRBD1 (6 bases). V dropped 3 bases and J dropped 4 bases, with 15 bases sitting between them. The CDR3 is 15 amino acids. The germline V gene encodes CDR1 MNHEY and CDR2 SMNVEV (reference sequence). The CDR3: CASSFESAGVYGYTF. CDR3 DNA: TGTGCCAGCAGTTTTGAATCTGCAGGGGTCTATGGCTACACCTTC.

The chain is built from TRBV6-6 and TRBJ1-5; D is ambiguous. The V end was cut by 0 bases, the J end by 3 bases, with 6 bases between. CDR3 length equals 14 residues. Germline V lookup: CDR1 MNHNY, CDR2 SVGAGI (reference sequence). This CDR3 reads CASSYSGNNQPQHF. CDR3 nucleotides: TGTGCCAGCAGTTACTCGGGGAACAATCAGCCCCAGCATTTT.

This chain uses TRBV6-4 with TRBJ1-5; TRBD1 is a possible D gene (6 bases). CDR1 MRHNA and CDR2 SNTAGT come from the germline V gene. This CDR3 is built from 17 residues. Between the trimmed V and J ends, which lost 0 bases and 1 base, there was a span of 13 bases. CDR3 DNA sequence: TGTGCCAGCAGTGACTCGTGGGGGCTTTGGAGCAATCAGCCCCAGCATTTT. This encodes CASSDSWGLWSNQPQHF.

The CDR3 DNA reads TGCGCCAGCAGCCTGTCGCGGACTAGGGGCACAGATACGCAGTATTTT. Protein product: CASSLSRTRGTDTQYF. The rearrangement joins TRBV5-1 to TRBJ2-3; 7 nucleotides agree with TRBD2. Germline assignment: CDR1 SGHRS and CDR2 YFSETQ. The CDR3 consists of 16 residues. V was pared by 4 bases and J by 1 base, with 9 bases of the junction left unmatched.

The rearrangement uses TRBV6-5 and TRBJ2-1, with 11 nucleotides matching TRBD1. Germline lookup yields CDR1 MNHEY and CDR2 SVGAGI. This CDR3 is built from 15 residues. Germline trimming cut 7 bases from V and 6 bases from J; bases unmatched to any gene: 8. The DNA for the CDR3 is TGTGCCAGCACCGGAGGGGGGACAGGGGGCAATGAGCAGTTCTTC. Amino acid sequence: CASTGGGTGGNEQFF.

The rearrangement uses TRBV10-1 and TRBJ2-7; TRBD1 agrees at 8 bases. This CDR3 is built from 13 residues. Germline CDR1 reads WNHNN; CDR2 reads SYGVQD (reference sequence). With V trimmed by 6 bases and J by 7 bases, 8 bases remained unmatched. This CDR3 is CASSNGQGWEQYF. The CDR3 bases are TGCGCCAGCAGCAATGGACAGGGTTGGGAGCAGTACTTC.

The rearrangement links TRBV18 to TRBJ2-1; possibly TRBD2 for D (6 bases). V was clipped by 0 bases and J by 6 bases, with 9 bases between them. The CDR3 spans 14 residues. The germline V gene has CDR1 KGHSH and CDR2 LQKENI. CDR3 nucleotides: TGTGCCAGCTCACCACCTGAGGGACTCAATGAGCAGTTCTTC. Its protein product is CASSPPEGLNEQFF.

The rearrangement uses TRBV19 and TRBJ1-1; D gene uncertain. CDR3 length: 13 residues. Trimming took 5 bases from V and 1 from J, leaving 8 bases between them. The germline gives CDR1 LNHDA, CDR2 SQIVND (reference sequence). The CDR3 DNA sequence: TGTGCCAGTAGTGAACAGACGAACACTGAAGCTTTCTTT. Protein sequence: CASSEQTNTEAFF. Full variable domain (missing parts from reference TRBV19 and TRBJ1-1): DGGITQSPKYLFRKEGQNVTLSCEQNLNHDAMYWYRQDPGQGLRLIYYSQIVNDFQKGDIAEGYSVSREKKESFPLTVTSAQKNPTAFYLCASSEQTNTEAFFGQGTRLTVV.

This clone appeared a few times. CDR3 coding DNA: TGTGCCAGCAGTCCCCGGGAGGGACGACCAAACTACGAGCAGTACTTC. It codes for CASSPREGRPNYEQYF. The chain uses TRBV6-2 or TRBV6-3 and TRBJ2-7, with 8 bases that match TRBD2. J was trimmed by 3 bases and V by 5 bases; bases with no gene match: 12. CDR3 length: 16 residues. Germline assignment: CDR1 MNHEY and CDR2 SVGEGT.

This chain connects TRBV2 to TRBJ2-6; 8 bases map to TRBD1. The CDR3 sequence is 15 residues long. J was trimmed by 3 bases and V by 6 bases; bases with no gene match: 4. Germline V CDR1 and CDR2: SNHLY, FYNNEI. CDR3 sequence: CASSQTGVGANVLTF. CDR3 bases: TGTGCCAGCAGCCAGACAGGGGTTGGGGCCAACGTCCTGACTTTC. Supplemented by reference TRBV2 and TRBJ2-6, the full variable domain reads EPEVTQTPSHQVTQMGQEVILRCVPISNHLYFYWYRQILGQKVEFLVSFYNNEISEKSEIFDDQFSVERPDGSNFTLKIRSTKLEDSAMYFCASSQTGVGANVLTFGAGSRLTVL.

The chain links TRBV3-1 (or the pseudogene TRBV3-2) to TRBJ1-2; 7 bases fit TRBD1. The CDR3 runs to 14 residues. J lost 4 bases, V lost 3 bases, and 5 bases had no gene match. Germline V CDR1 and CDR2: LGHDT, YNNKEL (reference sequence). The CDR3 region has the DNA TGTGCCAGCAGCCAGGGACAGAGGACCTATGGCTACACCTTC. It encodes CASSQGQRTYGYTF.

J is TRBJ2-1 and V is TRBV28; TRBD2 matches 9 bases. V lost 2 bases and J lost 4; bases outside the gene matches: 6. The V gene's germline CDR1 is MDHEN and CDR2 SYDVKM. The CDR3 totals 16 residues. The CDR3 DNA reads TGTGCCAGCAGTTTAAATAGCGGGGGCCCGTACAATGAGCAGTTCTTC. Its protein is CASSLNSGGPYNEQFF.

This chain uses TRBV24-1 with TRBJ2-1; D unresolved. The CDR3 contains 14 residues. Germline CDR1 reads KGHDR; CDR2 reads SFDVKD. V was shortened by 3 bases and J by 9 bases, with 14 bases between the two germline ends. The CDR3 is CATSDPRTLSEQFF. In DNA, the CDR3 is TGTGCCACCAGTGATCCCCGGACCTTATCTGAGCAGTTCTTC.

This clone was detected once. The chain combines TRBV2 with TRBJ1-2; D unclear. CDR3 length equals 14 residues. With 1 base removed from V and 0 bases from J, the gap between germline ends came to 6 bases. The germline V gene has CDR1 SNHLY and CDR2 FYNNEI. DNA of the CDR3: TGTGCCAGCAGTGAAGTAGTTCCTAACTATGGCTACACCTTC. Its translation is CASSEVVPNYGYTF.

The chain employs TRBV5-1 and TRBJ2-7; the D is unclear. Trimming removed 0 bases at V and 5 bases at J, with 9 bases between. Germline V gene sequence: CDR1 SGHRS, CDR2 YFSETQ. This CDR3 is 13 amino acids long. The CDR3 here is CASSLVGADEQYF. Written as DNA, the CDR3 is TGCGCCAGCAGCTTGGTCGGTGCTGACGAGCAGTACTTC.

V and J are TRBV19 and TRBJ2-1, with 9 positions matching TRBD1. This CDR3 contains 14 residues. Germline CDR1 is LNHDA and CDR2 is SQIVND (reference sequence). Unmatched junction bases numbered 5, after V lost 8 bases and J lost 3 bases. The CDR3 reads CASSGTGYYNEQFF. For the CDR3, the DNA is TGTGCCAGTTCCGGGACAGGGTACTACAATGAGCAGTTCTTC.

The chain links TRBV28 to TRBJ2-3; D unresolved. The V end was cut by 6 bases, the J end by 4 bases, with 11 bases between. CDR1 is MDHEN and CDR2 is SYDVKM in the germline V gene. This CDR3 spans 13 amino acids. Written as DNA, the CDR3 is TGTGCCAGCAGACCTTCGACGGCAGATACGCAGTATTTT. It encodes CASRPSTADTQYF.

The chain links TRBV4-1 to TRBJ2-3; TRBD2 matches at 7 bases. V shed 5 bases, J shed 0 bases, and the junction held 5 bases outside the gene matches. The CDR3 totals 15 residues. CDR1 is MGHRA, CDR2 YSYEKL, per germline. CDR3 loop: CASSKREGSTDTQYF. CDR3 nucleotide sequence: TGCGCCAGCAGCAAGAGGGAGGGAAGCACAGATACGCAGTATTTT.

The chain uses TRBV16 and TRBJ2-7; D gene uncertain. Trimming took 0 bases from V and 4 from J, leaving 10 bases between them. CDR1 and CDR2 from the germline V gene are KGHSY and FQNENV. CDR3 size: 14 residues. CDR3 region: CASSQSLSVYEQYF. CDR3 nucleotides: TGTGCCAGCAGCCAATCGTTATCCGTGTACGAGCAGTACTTC.

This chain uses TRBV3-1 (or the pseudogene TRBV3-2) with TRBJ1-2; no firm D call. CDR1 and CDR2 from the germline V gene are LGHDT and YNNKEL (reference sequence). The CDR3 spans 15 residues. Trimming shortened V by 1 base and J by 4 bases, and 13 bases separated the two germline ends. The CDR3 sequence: CASSQGRWAGYGYTF. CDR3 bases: TGTGCCAGCAGCCAAGGCAGGTGGGCTGGCTATGGCTACACCTTC.

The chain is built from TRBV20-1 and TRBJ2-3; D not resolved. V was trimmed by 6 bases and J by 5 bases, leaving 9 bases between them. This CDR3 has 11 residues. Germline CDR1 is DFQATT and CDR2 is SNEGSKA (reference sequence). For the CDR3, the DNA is TGCAGTGCGAGTAGAGAAGATACGCAGTATTTT. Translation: CSASREDTQYF.

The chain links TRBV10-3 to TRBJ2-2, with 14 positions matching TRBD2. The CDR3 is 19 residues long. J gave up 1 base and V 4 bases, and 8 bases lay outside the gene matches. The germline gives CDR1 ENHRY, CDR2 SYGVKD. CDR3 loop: CAISGGLAGGAMNTGELFF. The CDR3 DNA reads TGTGCCATCAGTGGAGGACTAGCGGGGGGCGCTATGAACACCGGGGAGCTGTTTTTT.

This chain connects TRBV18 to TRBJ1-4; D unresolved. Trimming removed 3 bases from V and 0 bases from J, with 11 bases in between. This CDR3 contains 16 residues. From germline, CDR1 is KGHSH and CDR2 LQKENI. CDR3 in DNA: TGTGCCAGCTCACCTGGGCAGTTCGCAACTAATGAAAAACTGTTTTTT. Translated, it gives CASSPGQFATNEKLFF. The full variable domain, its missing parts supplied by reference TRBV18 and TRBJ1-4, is NAGVMQNPRHLVRRRGQEARLRCSPMKGHSHVYWYRQLPEEGLKFMVYLQKENIIDESGMPKERFSAEFPKEGPSILRIQQVVRGDSAAYFCASSPGQFATNEKLFFGSGTQLSVL.

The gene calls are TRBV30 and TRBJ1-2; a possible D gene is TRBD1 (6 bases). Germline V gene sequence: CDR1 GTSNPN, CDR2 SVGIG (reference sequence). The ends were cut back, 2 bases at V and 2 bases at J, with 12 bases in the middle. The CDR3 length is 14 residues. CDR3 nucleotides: TGTGCCTGGAGTAAGGACAGCGTGAACTATGGCTACACCTTC. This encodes CAWSKDSVNYGYTF.

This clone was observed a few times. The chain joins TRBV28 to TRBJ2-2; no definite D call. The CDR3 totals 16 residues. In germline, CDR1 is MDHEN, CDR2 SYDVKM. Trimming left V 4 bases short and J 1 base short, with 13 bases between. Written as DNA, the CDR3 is TGTGCCAGCAGTTCCGCCCAAGGGCGGAACACCGGGGAGCTGTTTTTT. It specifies CASSSAQGRNTGELFF.

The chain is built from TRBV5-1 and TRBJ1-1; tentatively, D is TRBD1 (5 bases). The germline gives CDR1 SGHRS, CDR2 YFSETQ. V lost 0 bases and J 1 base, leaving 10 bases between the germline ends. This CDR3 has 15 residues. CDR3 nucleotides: TGCGCCAGCAGCTTGGGGGGGTTACCGAACACTGAAGCTTTCTTT. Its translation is CASSLGGLPNTEAFF.

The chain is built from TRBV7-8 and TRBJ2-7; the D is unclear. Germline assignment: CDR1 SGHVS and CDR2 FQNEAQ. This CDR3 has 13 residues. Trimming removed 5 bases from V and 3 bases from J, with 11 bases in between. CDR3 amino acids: CASSADSNYEQYF. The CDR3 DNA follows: TGTGCCAGCAGCGCAGATTCTAACTACGAGCAGTACTTC.